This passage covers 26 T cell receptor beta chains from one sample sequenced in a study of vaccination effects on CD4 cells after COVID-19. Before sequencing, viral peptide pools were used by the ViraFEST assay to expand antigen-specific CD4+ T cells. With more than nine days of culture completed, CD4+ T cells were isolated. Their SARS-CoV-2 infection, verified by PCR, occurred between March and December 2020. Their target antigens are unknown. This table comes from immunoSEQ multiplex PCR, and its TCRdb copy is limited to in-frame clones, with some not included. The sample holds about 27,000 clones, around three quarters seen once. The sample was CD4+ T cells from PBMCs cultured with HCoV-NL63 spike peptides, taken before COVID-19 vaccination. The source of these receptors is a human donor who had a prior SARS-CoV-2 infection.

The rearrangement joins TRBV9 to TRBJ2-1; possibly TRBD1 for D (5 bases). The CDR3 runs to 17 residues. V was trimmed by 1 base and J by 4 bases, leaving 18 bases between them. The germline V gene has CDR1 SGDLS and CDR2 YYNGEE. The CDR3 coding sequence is TGTGCCAGCAGCGTATCTGGGGCCCGGGTCAGTTACAATGAGCAGTTCTTC. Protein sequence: CASSVSGARVSYNEQFF.

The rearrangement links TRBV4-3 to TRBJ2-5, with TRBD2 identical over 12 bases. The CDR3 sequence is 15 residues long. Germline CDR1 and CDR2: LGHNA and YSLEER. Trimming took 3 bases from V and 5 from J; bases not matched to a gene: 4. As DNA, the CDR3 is TGCGCCAGCAGCCATCTACTAGCGGGAGGTGAGACCCAGTACTTC. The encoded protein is CASSHLLAGGETQYF.

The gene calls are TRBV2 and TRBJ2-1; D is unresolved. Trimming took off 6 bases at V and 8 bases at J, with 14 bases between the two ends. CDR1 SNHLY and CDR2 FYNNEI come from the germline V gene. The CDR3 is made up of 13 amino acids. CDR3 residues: CASSSLLAHEQFF. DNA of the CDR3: TGTGCCAGCAGCTCCTTATTAGCCCATGAGCAGTTCTTC.

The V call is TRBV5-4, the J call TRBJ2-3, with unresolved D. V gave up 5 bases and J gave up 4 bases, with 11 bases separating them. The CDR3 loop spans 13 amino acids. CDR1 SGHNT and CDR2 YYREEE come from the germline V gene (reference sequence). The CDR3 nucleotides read TGTGCCAGCAGTCGGGCCACCCCAGATACGCAGTATTTT. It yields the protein CASSRATPDTQYF.

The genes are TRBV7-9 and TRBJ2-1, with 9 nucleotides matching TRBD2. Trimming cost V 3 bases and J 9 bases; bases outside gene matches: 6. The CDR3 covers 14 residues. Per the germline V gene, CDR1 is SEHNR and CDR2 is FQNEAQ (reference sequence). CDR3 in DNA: TGTGCCAGCAGCTTCGGACTAGCGAGGGGTGAGCAGTTCTTC. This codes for CASSFGLARGEQFF.

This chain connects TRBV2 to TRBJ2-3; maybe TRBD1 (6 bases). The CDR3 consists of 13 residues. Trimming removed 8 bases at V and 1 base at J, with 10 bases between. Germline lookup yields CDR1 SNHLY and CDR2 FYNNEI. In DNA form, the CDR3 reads TGTGCCAGCCAGGACAGACGCACAGATACGCAGTATTTT. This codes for CASQDRRTDTQYF.

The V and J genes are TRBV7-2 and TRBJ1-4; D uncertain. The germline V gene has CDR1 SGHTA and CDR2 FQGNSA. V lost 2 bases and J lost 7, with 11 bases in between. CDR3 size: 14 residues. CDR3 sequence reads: CASSLSGFAEKLFF. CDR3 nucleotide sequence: TGTGCCAGCAGCTTATCCGGCTTTGCTGAAAAACTGTTTTTT.

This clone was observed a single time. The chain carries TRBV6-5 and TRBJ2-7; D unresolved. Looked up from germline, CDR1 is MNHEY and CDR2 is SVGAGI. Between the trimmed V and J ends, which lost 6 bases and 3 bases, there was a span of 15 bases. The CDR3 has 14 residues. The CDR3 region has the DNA TGTGCCAGCAGGTTTAAGGCCCTTAGCTACGAGCAGTACTTC. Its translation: CASRFKALSYEQYF.

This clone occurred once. This CDR3 reads CASSQEWQGVISNQPQHF. The CDR3 DNA is TGCGCCAGCAGCCAAGAGTGGCAGGGGGTGATTAGCAATCAGCCCCAGCATTTT. The genes are TRBV4-3 and TRBJ1-5; 7 nucleotides align to TRBD1. Per the germline V gene, CDR1 is LGHNA and CDR2 is YSLEER. The CDR3 sequence is 18 residues long. Trimming took 0 bases from V and 0 from J; bases not matched to a gene: 8.

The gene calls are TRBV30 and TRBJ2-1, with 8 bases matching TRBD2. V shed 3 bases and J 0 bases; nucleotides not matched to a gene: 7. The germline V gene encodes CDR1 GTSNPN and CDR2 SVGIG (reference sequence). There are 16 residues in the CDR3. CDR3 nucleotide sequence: TGTGCCTGGAGCCATCCAGGGACTAGCTCCTACAATGAGCAGTTCTTC. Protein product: CAWSHPGTSSYNEQFF.

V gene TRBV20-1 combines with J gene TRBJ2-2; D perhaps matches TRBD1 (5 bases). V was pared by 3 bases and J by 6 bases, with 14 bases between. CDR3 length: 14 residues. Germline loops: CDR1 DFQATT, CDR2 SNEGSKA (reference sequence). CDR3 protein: CSASRSTRAGELFF. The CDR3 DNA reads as TGCAGTGCTAGTCGGTCTACCAGGGCCGGGGAGCTGTTTTTT.

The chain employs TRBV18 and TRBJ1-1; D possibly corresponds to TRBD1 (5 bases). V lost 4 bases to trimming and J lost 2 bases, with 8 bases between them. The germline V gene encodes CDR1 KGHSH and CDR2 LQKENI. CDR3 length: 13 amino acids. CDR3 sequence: CASSLQENTEAFF. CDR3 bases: TGTGCCAGCTCACTACAGGAAAACACTGAAGCTTTCTTT.

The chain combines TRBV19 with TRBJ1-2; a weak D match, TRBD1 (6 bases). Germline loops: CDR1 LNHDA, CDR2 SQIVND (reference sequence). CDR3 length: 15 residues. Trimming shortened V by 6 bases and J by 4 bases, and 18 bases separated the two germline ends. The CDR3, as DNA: TGTGCCAGTAGCGCTGACAGGAGCTGGGGCTATGGCTACACCTTC. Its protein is CASSADRSWGYGYTF.

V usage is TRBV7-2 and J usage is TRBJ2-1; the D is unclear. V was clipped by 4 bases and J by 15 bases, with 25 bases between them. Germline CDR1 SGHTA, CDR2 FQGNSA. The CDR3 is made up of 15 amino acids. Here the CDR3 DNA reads TGTGCCAGCAGCTCAAAACCCTGGGGATCGAGCTTTGTGTTCTTC. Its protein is CASSSKPWGSSFVFF.

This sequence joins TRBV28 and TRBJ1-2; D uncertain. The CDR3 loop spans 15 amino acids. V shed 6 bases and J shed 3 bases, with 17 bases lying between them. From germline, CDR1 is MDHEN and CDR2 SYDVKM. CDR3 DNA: TGTGCCAGCAGCCGAGACATGGGCCACTACTATGGCTACACCTTC. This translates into CASSRDMGHYYGYTF.

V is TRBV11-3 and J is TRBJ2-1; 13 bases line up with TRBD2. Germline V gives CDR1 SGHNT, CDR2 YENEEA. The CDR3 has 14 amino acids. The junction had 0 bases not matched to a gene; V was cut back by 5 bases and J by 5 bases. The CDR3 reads CASSGLAGDNEQFF. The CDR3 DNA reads TGTGCCAGCAGCGGACTAGCGGGAGACAATGAGCAGTTCTTC.

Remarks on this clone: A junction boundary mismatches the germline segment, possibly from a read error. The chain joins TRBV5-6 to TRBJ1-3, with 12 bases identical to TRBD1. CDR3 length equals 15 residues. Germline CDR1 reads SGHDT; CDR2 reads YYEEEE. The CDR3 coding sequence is TGTGCCAGTAGAGGGGACAGGGGGCAAGGAAACACTATATATTTT. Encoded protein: CASRGDRGQGNTIYF. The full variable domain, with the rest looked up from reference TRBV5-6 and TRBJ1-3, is DAGVTQSPTHLIKTRGQQVTLRCSPKSGHDTVSWYQQALGQGPQFIFQYYEEEERQRGNFPDRFSGHQFPNYSSELNVNALLLGDSALYLCASRGDRGQGNTIYFGEGSWLTVV.

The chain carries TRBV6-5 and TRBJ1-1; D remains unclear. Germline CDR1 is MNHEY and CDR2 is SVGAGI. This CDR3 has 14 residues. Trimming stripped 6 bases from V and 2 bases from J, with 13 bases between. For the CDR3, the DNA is TGTGCCAGCAGCGTGCTGCGGGAAAACACTGAAGCTTTCTTT. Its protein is CASSVLRENTEAFF.

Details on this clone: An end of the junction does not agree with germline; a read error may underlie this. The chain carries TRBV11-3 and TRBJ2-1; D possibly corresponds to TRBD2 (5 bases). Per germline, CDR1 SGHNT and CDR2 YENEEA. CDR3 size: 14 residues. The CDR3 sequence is CASRESDSHNEQFF. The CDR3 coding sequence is TGTGCCAGCAGAGAATCGGACTCCCACAATGAGCAGTTCTTC.

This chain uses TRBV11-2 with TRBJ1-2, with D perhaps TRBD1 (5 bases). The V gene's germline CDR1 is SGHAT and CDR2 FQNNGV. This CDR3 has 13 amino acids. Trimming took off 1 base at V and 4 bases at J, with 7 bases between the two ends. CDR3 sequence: CASSLGGLYGYTF. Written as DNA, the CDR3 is TGTGCCAGCAGCTTAGGGGGACTCTATGGCTACACCTTC. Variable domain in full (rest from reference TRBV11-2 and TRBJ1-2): EAGVAQSPRYKIIEKRQSVAFWCNPISGHATLYWYQQILGQGPKLLIQFQNNGVVDDSQLPKDRFSAERLKGVDSTLKIQPAKLEDSAVYLCASSLGGLYGYTFGSGTRLTVV.

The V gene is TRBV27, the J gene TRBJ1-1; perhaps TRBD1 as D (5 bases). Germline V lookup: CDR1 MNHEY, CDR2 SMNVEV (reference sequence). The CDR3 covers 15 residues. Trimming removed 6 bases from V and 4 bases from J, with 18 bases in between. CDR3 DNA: TGTGCCAGCAGACTAGGGGTGGAGGGAGGCACTGAAGCTTTCTTT. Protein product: CASRLGVEGGTEAFF.

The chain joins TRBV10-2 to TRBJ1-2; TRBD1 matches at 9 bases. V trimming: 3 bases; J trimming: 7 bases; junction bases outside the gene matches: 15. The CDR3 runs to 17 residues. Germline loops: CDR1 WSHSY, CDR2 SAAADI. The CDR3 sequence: CASSEGDRVAGARGYTF. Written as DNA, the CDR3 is TGCGCCAGCAGTGAAGGGGACAGGGTGGCCGGGGCTCGTGGCTACACCTTC.

The CDR3 coding sequence is TGTGCCAGCAGCCCACCGGGACTAAACAATGAGCAGTTCTTC. Encoded protein: CASSPPGLNNEQFF. The genes are TRBV7-3 and TRBJ2-1, with 7 positions matching TRBD2. The CDR3 sequence is 14 residues long. V lost 5 bases and J lost 5; bases outside the gene matches: 6. From germline, CDR1 is SGHTA and CDR2 FQGTGA.

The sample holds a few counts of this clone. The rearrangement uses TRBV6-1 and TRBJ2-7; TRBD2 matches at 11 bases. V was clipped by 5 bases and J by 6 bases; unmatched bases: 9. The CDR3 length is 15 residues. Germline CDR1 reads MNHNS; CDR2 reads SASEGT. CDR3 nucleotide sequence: TGTGCCAGCAGTCTTACTAGCGGGGGACGGAGCGAGCAGTACTTC. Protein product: CASSLTSGGRSEQYF.

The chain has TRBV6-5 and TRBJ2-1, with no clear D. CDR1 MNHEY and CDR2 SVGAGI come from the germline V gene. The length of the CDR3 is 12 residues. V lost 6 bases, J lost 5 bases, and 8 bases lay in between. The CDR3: CASSPRNNEQFF. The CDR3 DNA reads TGTGCCAGCAGCCCCAGGAACAATGAGCAGTTCTTC.

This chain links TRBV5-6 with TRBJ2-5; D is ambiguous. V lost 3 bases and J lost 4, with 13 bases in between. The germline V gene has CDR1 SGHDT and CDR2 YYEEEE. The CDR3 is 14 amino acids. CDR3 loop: CASSSIGVSETQYF. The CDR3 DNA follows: TGTGCCAGCAGCTCCATCGGAGTCTCAGAGACCCAGTACTTC.